Sequencing of this T cell receptor beta chain was carried out in a study of T-cell reconstitution after alpha-beta-depleted transplantation in children. The CDR3 spans 16 residues. Germline CDR1 SGHAT, CDR2 FQNNGV. V was cut by 6 bases and J by 1 base, with 16 bases left in between. The TCRbeta library was prepared with unique molecular identifiers. Via MiXCR, TCRdb re-called the PCR reads, giving one row per CDR3 protein. The profile shows about 540,000 distinct CDR3 sequences, about 16% of them singletons. The specimen comprised PBMCs from the stem cell graft donor, sampled from the stem cell graft. The J gene is TRBJ2-1, the V gene TRBV11-2; tentative D call: TRBD2 (7 bases). This clonotype was obtained from a human donor who donated a stem cell graft to a child with acute lymphoblastic leukemia. The CDR3 region is CASRRLGGRSYNEQFF. In DNA, the CDR3 is TGTGCCAGCAGGCGGTTGGGGGGGCGGTCCTACAATGAGCAGTTCTTC. Combining the CDR3 with reference TRBV11-2 and TRBJ2-1 gives the whole variable domain EAGVAQSPRYKIIEKRQSVAFWCNPISGHATLYWYQQILGQGPKLLIQFQNNGVVDDSQLPKDRFSAERLKGVDSTLKIQPAKLEDSAVYLCASRRLGGRSYNEQFFGPGTRLTVL.